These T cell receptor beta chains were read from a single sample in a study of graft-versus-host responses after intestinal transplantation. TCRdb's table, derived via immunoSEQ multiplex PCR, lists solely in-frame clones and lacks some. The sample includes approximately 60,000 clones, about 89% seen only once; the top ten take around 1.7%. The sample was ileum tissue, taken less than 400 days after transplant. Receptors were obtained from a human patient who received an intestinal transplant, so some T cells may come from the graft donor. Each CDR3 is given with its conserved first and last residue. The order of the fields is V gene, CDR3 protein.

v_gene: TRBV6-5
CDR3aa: CASSFSGDSPLHF

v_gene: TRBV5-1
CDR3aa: CASSASANTEAFF

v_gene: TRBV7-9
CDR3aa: CASSFIENYEQYF

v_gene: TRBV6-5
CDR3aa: CASTDRVYGYTF

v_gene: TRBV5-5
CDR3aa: CASSLTPTNEKLFF

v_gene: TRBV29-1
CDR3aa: CSVGLNTDTQYF

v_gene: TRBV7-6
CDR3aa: CASSLETGVWTEAFF

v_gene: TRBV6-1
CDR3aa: CASSALGTEAFF

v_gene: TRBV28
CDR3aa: CASSLGEIAEEYF

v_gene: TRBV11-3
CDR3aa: CASSLGGTGYYEQYF

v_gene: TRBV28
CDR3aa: CASSSSPGYEQYF

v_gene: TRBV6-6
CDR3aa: CASSYSRGLVRQPQHF

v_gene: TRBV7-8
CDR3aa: CASARGAGGPEVQYF

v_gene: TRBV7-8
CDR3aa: CASSLLAGAGETQYF

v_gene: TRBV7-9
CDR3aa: CASSSEVGNTEAFF

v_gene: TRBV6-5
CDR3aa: CASSYGSPTYEQYF

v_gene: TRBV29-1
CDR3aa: CSVDTRGYTF

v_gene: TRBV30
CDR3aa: CAWSKAWRDDYGYTF

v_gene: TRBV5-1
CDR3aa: CASSLGGSPLHF

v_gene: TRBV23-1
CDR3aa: CASSQLDTSGSSYNEQFF

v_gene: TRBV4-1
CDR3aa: CASSLLDRDSGNTIYF

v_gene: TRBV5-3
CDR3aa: CARSTSGTGGTEAFF

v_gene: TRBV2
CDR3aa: CASSEGLAGQETQYF

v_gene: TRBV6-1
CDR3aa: CASSPTQSEQYF

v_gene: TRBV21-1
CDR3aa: CASSKKEQGNYGYTF

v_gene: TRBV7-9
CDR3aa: CASSFWTGRDTEAFF

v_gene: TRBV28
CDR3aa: CASSLGVDRVGGEQFF